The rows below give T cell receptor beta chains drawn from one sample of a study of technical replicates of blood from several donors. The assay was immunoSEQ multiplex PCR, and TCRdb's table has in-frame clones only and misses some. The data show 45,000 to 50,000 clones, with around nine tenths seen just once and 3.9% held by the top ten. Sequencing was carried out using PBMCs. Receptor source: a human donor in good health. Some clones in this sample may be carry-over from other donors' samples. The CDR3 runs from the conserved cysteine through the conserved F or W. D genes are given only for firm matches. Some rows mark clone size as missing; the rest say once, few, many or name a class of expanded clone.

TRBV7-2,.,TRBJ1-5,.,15,TGTGCCAGCAGCTTAGTCTGGGGCGCCAATCAGCCCCAGCATTTT,CASSLVWGANQPQHF
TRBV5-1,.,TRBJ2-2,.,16,TGCGCCAGCAGTCGTACAGGGATGTCGGACACCGGGGAGCTGTTTTTT,CASSRTGMSDTGELFF
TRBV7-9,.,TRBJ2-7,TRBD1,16,TGTGCCAGCAGCTTATTCCGGGACAGAGGGAAGGCCGAGCAGTACTTC,CASSLFRDRGKAEQYF
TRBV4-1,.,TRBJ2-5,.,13,TGCGCCAGCAGCCATTCCGGGGAGGAGACCCAGTACTTC,CASSHSGEETQYF
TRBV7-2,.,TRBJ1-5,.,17,TGTGCCAGCAGCTTAGACTCATTTCACAGGGTCAATCAGCCCCAGCATTTT,CASSLDSFHRVNQPQHF
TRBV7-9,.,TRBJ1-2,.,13,TGTGCCAGCAGGCAGCAGGGGTCGGAAGGCTACACCTTC,CASRQQGSEGYTF
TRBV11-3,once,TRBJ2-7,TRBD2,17,TGTGCCAGCAGCTTAGATTACGCGGGAGAGAGCTCCTACGAGCAGTACTTC,CASSLDYAGESSYEQYF
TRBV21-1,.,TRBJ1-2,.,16,TGTGCCAGCACCGAACCTCCCCTCCGGAGAATCTATGGCTACACCTTC,CASTEPPLRRIYGYTF
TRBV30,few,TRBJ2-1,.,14,TGTGCCTGGAGCCAGGGGCGTTCCTACAATGAGCAGTTCTTC,CAWSQGRSYNEQFF
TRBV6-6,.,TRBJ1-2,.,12,TGTGCCAGCAGCTCTTATTCGAGTGGCTACACCTTC,CASSSYSSGYTF
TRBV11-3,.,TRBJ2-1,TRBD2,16,TGTGCCAGCAGCAGAGGGACTAGCGGGAGTCCCAATGAGCAGTTCTTC,CASSRGTSGSPNEQFF
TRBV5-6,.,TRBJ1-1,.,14,TGTGCCAGCAGCTTCAGGGCCCTGAACACTGAAGCTTTCTTT,CASSFRALNTEAFF
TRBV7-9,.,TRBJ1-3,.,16,TGTGCCAGCAGCTTCGGGGGATTAAGCTCTGGAAACACCATATATTTT,CASSFGGLSSGNTIYF
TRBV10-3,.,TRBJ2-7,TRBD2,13,TGTGCCGTCAACCCGGGACTAGCCTACGAGCAGTACTTC,CAVNPGLAYEQYF
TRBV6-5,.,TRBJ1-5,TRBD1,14,TGTGCCAGCAGTTACTCCAGGGGGAATCAGCCCCAGCATTTT,CASSYSRGNQPQHF
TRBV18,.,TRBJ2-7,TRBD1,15,TGTGCCAGCTCACCACGGGACAGGGGGCCCTACGAGCAGTACTTC,CASSPRDRGPYEQYF
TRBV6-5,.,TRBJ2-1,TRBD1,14,TGTGCCAGCAGTTACGCGACAGGGGGCTATGAGCAGTTCTTC,CASSYATGGYEQFF
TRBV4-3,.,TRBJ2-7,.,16,TGCGCCAGCAGCCAAGATCGTAGAGGGGAGGCCTACGAGCAGTACTTC,CASSQDRRGEAYEQYF
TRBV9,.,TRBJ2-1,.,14,TGTGCCAGCAGCGTAGACTCCCCTTACAATGAGCAGTTCTTC,CASSVDSPYNEQFF
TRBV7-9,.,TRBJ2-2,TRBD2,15,TGTGCCAGCAGCTGGACTAGCGGTCTCCCCGGGGAGCTGTTTTTT,CASSWTSGLPGELFF
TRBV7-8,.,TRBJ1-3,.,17,TGTGCCAGCAGCTCGGGACGGACGGGGGTCTCTGGAAACACCATATATTTT,CASSSGRTGVSGNTIYF
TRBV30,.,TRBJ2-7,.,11,TGTGCCTGGGAAGGAGCCTACGAGCAGTACTTC,CAWEGAYEQYF
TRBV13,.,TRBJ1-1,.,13,TGTGCCAGCAGCAGCAGGGGGAACACTGAAGCTTTCTTT,CASSSRGNTEAFF
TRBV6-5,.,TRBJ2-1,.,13,TGTGCCAGCAGTAAAACGGGTCAACATGAGCAGTTCTTC,CASSKTGQHEQFF
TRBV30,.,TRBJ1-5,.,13,TGTGCCTGGACGCACAGGGCGGATCAGCCCCAGCATTTT,CAWTHRADQPQHF
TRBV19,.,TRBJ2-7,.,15,TGTGCCAGTAGGCCCAGGGGAGGGGAATCCTACGAGCAGTACTTC,CASRPRGGESYEQYF
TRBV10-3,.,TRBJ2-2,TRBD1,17,TGTGCCATCAGTGAGGTAGTTGGGACAGGAGCCACCGGGGAGCTGTTTTTT,CAISEVVGTGATGELFF
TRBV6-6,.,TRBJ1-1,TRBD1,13,TGTGCCGGGCAGGGGGAGTCGAACACTGAAGCTTTCTTT,CAGQGESNTEAFF
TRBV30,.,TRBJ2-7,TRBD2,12,TGTGCCTACGGGACTAGCGGGAGGGCAGAGTACTTC,CAYGTSGRAEYF
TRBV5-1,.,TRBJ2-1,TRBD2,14,TGCGCCAGCAGCTGGGGCGGGGGGTACAATGAGCAGTTCTTC,CASSWGGGYNEQFF
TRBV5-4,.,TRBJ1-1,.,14,TGTGCCAGCAGCTCGGCCAGTCAGCGGACTGAAGCTTTCTTT,CASSSASQRTEAFF
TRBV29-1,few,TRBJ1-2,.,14,TGCAGCGTTGAAGGGAGGGGTAGATACTATGGCTACACCTTC,CSVEGRGRYYGYTF
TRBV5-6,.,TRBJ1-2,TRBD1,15,TGTGCCAGCAGCTTGTGGGCAGGGGGCAAAGGTGGCTACACCTTC,CASSLWAGGKGGYTF
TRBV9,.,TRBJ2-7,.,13,TGTGCCAGCAGCGCCGGGAATGCCTACGAGCAGTACTTC,CASSAGNAYEQYF
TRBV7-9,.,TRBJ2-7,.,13,TGTGCCAGCAGCTTCGGACAGAAATACGAGCAGTACTTC,CASSFGQKYEQYF
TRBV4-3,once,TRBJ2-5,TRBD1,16,TGCGCCAGCAGCCAAGGTACAGGGGTCAACCAAGAGACCCAGTACTTC,CASSQGTGVNQETQYF
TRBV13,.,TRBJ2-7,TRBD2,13,TGTGCCAGCAGCTTCGGGACTAGCGGCGAGCAGTACTTC,CASSFGTSGEQYF
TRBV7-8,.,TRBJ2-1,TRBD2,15,TGTGCCAGCAGCCCCAACCGGGAGGCGTACAATGAGCAGTTCTTC,CASSPNREAYNEQFF
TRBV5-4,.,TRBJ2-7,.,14,TGTGCCAGCAGCTTGGTAGGCGGGCCCTACGAGCAGTACTTC,CASSLVGGPYEQYF
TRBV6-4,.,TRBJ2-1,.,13,TGTGCCAGCAGTCCCTCCCTCGGGGATGAGCAGTTCTTC,CASSPSLGDEQFF
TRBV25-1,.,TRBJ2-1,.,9,TGTGCCAGCAGTGGCGGACTACTCTTC,CASSGGLLF
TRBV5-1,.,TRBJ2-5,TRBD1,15,TGCGCCAGCAGCCCCACGACAGGGGGCCAAGAGACCCAGTACTTC,CASSPTTGGQETQYF
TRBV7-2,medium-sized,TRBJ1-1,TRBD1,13,TGTGCCAGCAGCCTTAGGGGACAGATTGAAGCTTTCTTT,CASSLRGQIEAFF
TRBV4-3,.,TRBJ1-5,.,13,TGCGCCAGCAGCCAAACCAGGAATCAGCCCCAGCATTTT,CASSQTRNQPQHF
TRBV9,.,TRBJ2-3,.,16,TGTGCCAGCAGCCCAACTCCAGCGGCCTTAAGAGATACGCAGTATTTT,CASSPTPAALRDTQYF
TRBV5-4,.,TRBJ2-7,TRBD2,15,TGTGCCAGCAGCTCCGGGACTAGCGCCTCCTACGAGCAGTACTTC,CASSSGTSASYEQYF
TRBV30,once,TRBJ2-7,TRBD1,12,TGTGCCTGGAGTAAGGGGGCTTACGAGCAGTACTTC,CAWSKGAYEQYF